Each of the 29 T cell receptor beta chains below was sequenced from the same sample in a study of T cell responses to AZD1222 COVID-19 vaccine. Assay: immunoSEQ multiplex PCR; the TCRdb copy retains only in-frame clones and omits some. This table holds 200,000 or so clones, around 92% found once. The source was peripheral blood, collected on day 0 of AZD1222 vaccination. Every receptor here comes from an adult in good health.

V gene TRBV5-1 combines with J gene TRBJ2-1, with a weak D call TRBD1 (6 bases). Germline V lookup: CDR1 SGHRS, CDR2 YFSETQ. The CDR3 is 14 amino acids. Deletions cut 3 bases from V and 2 bases from J, with 9 bases between. CDR3: CASSYDRTYNEQFF. The DNA for the CDR3 is TGCGCCAGCAGCTACGACAGGACCTACAATGAGCAGTTCTTC.

The chain couples TRBV5-1 to TRBJ2-7; TRBD2 matches 10 bases. V lost 0 bases and J lost 5; bases outside the gene matches: 11. The CDR3 has 17 amino acids. Germline loops: CDR1 SGHRS, CDR2 YFSETQ. CDR3 sequence: CASSLGSSGRAGDEQYF. For the CDR3, the DNA is TGCGCCAGCAGCTTGGGTTCTAGCGGGAGAGCTGGGGACGAGCAGTACTTC. Supplemented by reference TRBV5-1 and TRBJ2-7, the full variable domain reads KAGVTQTPRYLIKTRGQQVTLSCSPISGHRSVSWYQQTPGQGLQFLFEYFSETQRNKGNFPGRFSGRQFSNSRSEMNVSTLELGDSALYLCASSLGSSGRAGDEQYFGPGTRLTVT.

A single count supports this clone. The chain uses TRBV9 and TRBJ1-5; 10 bases match TRBD1. From germline, CDR1 is SGDLS and CDR2 YYNGEE. The ends lost 0 bases at V and 6 bases at J; junction bases unmatched: 0. The CDR3 totals 14 residues. The CDR3, as DNA: TGTGCCAGCAGCGTAGGGACAGGGGGTCAGCCCCAGCATTTT. Residues: CASSVGTGGQPQHF. Looking up the rest from reference TRBV9 and TRBJ1-5 gives the full variable domain: DSGVTQTPKHLITATGQRVTLRCSPRSGDLSVYWYQQSLDQGLQFLIQYYNGEERAKGNILERFSAQQFPDLHSELNLSSLELGDSALYFCASSVGTGGQPQHFGDGTRLSIL.

The chain carries TRBV14 and TRBJ2-7, with TRBD1 identical over 8 bases. The CDR3 length is 16 residues. CDR1 and CDR2 (germline): SGHDN, FVKESK. V lost 1 base to trimming and J lost 5 bases; unmatched junction nucleotides: 10. CDR3 protein: CASSQVPAYRGNEQYF. For the CDR3, the DNA is TGTGCCAGCAGCCAAGTCCCCGCTTACAGGGGGAACGAGCAGTACTTC.

The chain combines TRBV19 with TRBJ1-2; D gene ambiguous. CDR1 is LNHDA and CDR2 is SQIVND in the germline V gene (reference sequence). The CDR3 runs 17 residues. Trimming pared 3 bases from V and 0 bases from J, leaving 17 bases between. This chain's CDR3 is CASSILRTEKANYGYTF. In DNA form, the CDR3 reads TGTGCCAGTAGTATCCTTAGGACCGAAAAAGCTAACTATGGCTACACCTTC. Complete variable domain (other parts from reference TRBV19 and TRBJ1-2): DGGITQSPKYLFRKEGQNVTLSCEQNLNHDAMYWYRQDPGQGLRLIYYSQIVNDFQKGDIAEGYSVSREKKESFPLTVTSAQKNPTAFYLCASSILRTEKANYGYTFGSGTRLTVV.

J is TRBJ2-1 and V is TRBV6-4, with 7 bases that match TRBD2. Germline loops: CDR1 MRHNA, CDR2 SNTAGT. The CDR3 is made up of 15 amino acids. V shed 2 bases, J shed 7 bases, and the junction held 8 bases outside the gene matches. CDR3 protein: CASSDSGGSHNEQFF. DNA of the CDR3: TGTGCCAGCAGTGACAGTGGCGGGAGCCATAATGAGCAGTTCTTC.

This clone was seen only once. This sequence joins TRBV11-2 and TRBJ2-3; maybe TRBD2 (5 bases). With 9 bases removed from V and 3 bases from J, the gap between germline ends came to 16 bases. The germline CDR1 and CDR2 sequences are SGHAT and FQNNGV. CDR3 length: 14 residues. CDR3 in amino acids: CASTRVIKTDTQYF. In nucleotides, the CDR3 is TGTGCCAGTACGAGGGTTATTAAGACAGATACGCAGTATTTT.

This sequence joins TRBV13 and TRBJ2-2; 13 positions agree with TRBD2. Trimming cost V 5 bases and J 4 bases; bases outside gene matches: 7. Looked up from germline, CDR1 is PRHDT and CDR2 is FYEKMQ (reference sequence). This CDR3 comprises 17 residues. In DNA form, the CDR3 reads TGTGCCAGCAGCACTGGACTAGCGGGGGCCTTCACCGGGGAGCTGTTTTTT. Translation: CASSTGLAGAFTGELFF.

This chain uses TRBV7-6 with TRBJ1-1; TRBD1 might be the D (6 bases). CDR1 SGHVS and CDR2 FNYEAQ come from the germline V gene. CDR3 length: 19 residues. Trimming took off 2 bases at V and 5 bases at J, with 27 bases between the two ends. CDR3 loop: CASSLFTSTGWDKETEAFF. DNA for the CDR3: TGTGCCAGCAGCTTATTTACCTCCACCGGGTGGGACAAGGAAACTGAAGCTTTCTTT.

This chain joins TRBV2 and TRBJ1-2; the D gene is possibly TRBD1 (5 bases). Per germline, CDR1 SNHLY and CDR2 FYNNEI. Trimming cost V 2 bases and J 6 bases, with 16 bases left between them. This CDR3 is 15 amino acids long. CDR3 DNA: TGTGCCAGCAGTGAAACGGGTGGGGGGACGGATGGCTACACCTTC. Its translation: CASSETGGGTDGYTF.

The V and J genes are TRBV10-3 and TRBJ1-6; 9 bases agree with TRBD1. The germline V gene encodes CDR1 ENHRY and CDR2 SYGVKD. V lost 7 bases to trimming and J lost 7 bases; unmatched junction nucleotides: 5. The CDR3 is 14 amino acids. The CDR3 reads CAIMGGQGNSPLHF. CDR3 DNA sequence: TGTGCCATCATGGGAGGACAGGGGAATTCACCCCTCCACTTT.

This CDR3 is CASSSTDRLPTEAFF. The CDR3 nucleotides are TGTGCCAGCAGCTCTACGGACAGATTGCCCACTGAAGCTTTCTTT. This chain connects TRBV3-1 (or the pseudogene TRBV3-2) to TRBJ1-1; D possibly corresponds to TRBD1 (6 bases). This CDR3 has 15 residues. The V end was cut by 5 bases, the J end by 4 bases, with 17 bases between. Germline CDR1 is LGHDT and CDR2 is YNNKEL (reference sequence).

The J gene is TRBJ1-1, the V gene TRBV19; no firm D call. Germline CDR1 is LNHDA and CDR2 is SQIVND (reference sequence). The CDR3 is 10 residues long. CDR3: CSSSGTEAFF. For the CDR3, the DNA is TGTTCTTCTTCGGGTACTGAAGCTTTCTTT.

This chain connects TRBV7-2 to TRBJ1-2; 8 bases are shared with TRBD1. V gave up 1 base and J gave up 5 bases; unmatched junction bases: 9. In germline, CDR1 is SGHTA, CDR2 FQGNSA. The CDR3 totals 16 residues. The CDR3 sequence: CASSLDFPGGAYGYTF. The CDR3 DNA reads TGTGCCAGCAGCTTAGATTTCCCAGGGGGCGCTTATGGCTACACCTTC.

DNA of the CDR3: TGTGCCAGCAGCTTATCACTCCAAGATGAGCAGTTCTTC. Protein product: CASSLSLQDEQFF. The J gene is TRBJ2-1, the V gene TRBV7-9; D remains unclear. V was trimmed by 2 bases and J by 8 bases, leaving 10 bases between them. This CDR3 has 13 amino acids. The germline V gene has CDR1 SEHNR and CDR2 FQNEAQ (reference sequence).

This chain links TRBV3-1 (or the pseudogene TRBV3-2) with TRBJ1-1; D may be TRBD1 (5 bases). V was shortened by 6 bases and J by 5 bases, with 13 bases between the two germline ends. Germline lookup yields CDR1 LGHDT and CDR2 YNNKEL (reference sequence). CDR3 length: 13 residues. The CDR3 region is CASSFQGWTEAFF. CDR3 nucleotides: TGTGCCAGCAGTTTCCAGGGTTGGACTGAAGCTTTCTTT.

The chain has TRBV6-2 or TRBV6-3 and TRBJ1-2; D is unclear. Looked up from germline, CDR1 is MNHEY and CDR2 is SVGEGT. V gave up 2 bases and J gave up 8 bases, with 6 bases separating them. The CDR3 contains 11 residues. In DNA form, the CDR3 reads TGTGCCAGCAGTTACGGGCCGGGCTACACCTTC. It codes for CASSYGPGYTF.

V is TRBV10-2 and J is TRBJ2-5; TRBD2 might be the D (6 bases). V shed 2 bases and J shed 4 bases, with 14 bases lying between them. The CDR3 loop spans 15 amino acids. Germline CDR1 is WSHSY and CDR2 is SAAADI. CDR3 in amino acids: CASSENGGVRETQYF. The CDR3 region has the DNA TGCGCCAGCAGTGAGAACGGGGGAGTGAGAGAGACCCAGTACTTC.

The chain employs TRBV6-4 and TRBJ2-3, with 8 bases matching TRBD2. V was clipped by 6 bases and J by 0 bases; unmatched bases: 5. Germline V gene sequence: CDR1 MRHNA, CDR2 SNTAGT. The CDR3 totals 15 residues. CDR3 nucleotides: TGTGCCAGCAGCACCGGGACTAGTAGCACAGATACGCAGTATTTT. This encodes CASSTGTSSTDTQYF.

This clone appeared a single time. This chain uses TRBV21-1 with TRBJ1-1. TRBV21-1 is a pseudogene. CDR3 length equals 14 residues. CDR3 region: CASSPHGVLGVAFF. For the CDR3, the DNA is TGTGCCAGCAGCCCACACGGGGTACTCGGGGTAGCTTTCTTT.

The chain uses TRBV6-5 and TRBJ2-2; possibly TRBD1 for D (5 bases). The CDR3 extends over 13 amino acids. Germline V gene lookup returns CDR1 MNHEY and CDR2 SVGAGI. Trimming took off 2 bases at V and 7 bases at J, with 8 bases between the two ends. DNA for the CDR3: TGTGCCAGCAGTTACAGGGGTCACGGGGAGCTGTTTTTT. Amino acids: CASSYRGHGELFF.

This clone appeared once. The chain links TRBV19 to TRBJ2-1; a weak D match, TRBD1 (6 bases). Germline values: CDR1 LNHDA, CDR2 SQIVND (reference sequence). Trimming shortened V by 2 bases and J by 3 bases, and 11 bases separated the two germline ends. CDR3 length: 15 amino acids. The CDR3 loop reads CASSIWQGLYNEQFF. The DNA for the CDR3 is TGTGCCAGTAGTATATGGCAGGGGCTCTACAATGAGCAGTTCTTC.

The J gene is TRBJ1-1, the V gene TRBV2; D gene unclear. This CDR3 is built from 13 residues. V gave up 2 bases and J gave up 8 bases, with 12 bases separating them. From germline, CDR1 is SNHLY and CDR2 FYNNEI. CDR3 sequence: CASSESPGSEAFF. The CDR3 bases are TGTGCCAGCAGTGAATCACCGGGATCCGAAGCTTTCTTT. The full variable domain, rest sourced from reference TRBV2 and TRBJ1-1, is EPEVTQTPSHQVTQMGQEVILRCVPISNHLYFYWYRQILGQKVEFLVSFYNNEISEKSEIFDDQFSVERPDGSNFTLKIRSTKLEDSAMYFCASSESPGSEAFFGQGTRLTVV.

V usage is TRBV2 and J usage is TRBJ1-1, with D perhaps TRBD1 (6 bases). V lost 4 bases, J lost 0 bases, and 6 bases lay in between. The CDR3 length is 13 residues. The germline V gene has CDR1 SNHLY and CDR2 FYNNEI. The CDR3 DNA sequence: TGTGCCAGCAGTGGACAGGTGAACACTGAAGCTTTCTTT. It yields the protein CASSGQVNTEAFF.

This clone was counted only a few times. The V call is TRBV6-2 or TRBV6-3, the J call TRBJ2-1; 8 bases are a match to TRBD2. CDR3 size: 13 residues. In germline, CDR1 is MNHEY, CDR2 SVGEGT. The V segment lost 6 bases and the J segment 8 bases; nucleotides outside the gene matches: 6. The CDR3 DNA sequence: TGTGCCAGCAGCAACCTCGGGGGGGATGAGCAGTTCTTC. It encodes CASSNLGGDEQFF.

The chain links TRBV6-5 to TRBJ2-1, with 7 bases lining up with TRBD1. Trimming removed 6 bases from V and 2 bases from J; junction bases left unmatched: 4. Germline CDR1 is MNHEY and CDR2 is SVGAGI. The CDR3 is 14 residues long. The CDR3 DNA reads TGTGCCAGCAGAGCCCAGGGGGCCTACAATGAGCAGTTCTTC. Amino acids: CASRAQGAYNEQFF.

The chain is built from TRBV7-6 and TRBJ2-1; either TRBD1 or TRBD2 may supply D (6 bases each). The CDR3 sequence is 14 residues long. V was shortened by 5 bases and J by 8 bases, with 16 bases between the two germline ends. Germline V gene sequence: CDR1 SGHVS, CDR2 FNYEAQ. CDR3 sequence (DNA): TGTGCCAGCAGCCTTAGCGGAGGGGGGTATGAGCAGTTCTTC. Translated, it gives CASSLSGGGYEQFF.

The genes are TRBV5-1 and TRBJ2-7; 14 bases match TRBD2. The CDR3 extends over 16 amino acids. The V gene end was trimmed by 7 bases and the J gene end by 1 base; junction bases not matched to a gene: 7. CDR1 and CDR2 (germline): SGHRS, YFSETQ. Written as DNA, the CDR3 is TGCGCCAGCGCTACCGGGACTAGCGGGAGTTCCTACGAGCAGTACTTC. As protein: CASATGTSGSSYEQYF.

This clone was seen a handful of times. The chain couples TRBV9 to TRBJ1-5; D is undetermined. Trimming cost V 0 bases and J 4 bases, with 8 bases left between them. The CDR3 totals 14 residues. CDR1 is SGDLS and CDR2 is YYNGEE in the germline V gene. In nucleotides, the CDR3 is TGTGCCAGCAGCGTAGACAGCTTTAATCAGCCCCAGCATTTT. It translates to CASSVDSFNQPQHF.